The 10 T cell receptor beta chains below all came from one sample that was sequenced in a study of blood T cell repertoires in COVID-19 (TCRdb year 2020). Preparation of the library involved the immunoSEQ multiplex PCR assay. TCRdb carries this immuneACCESS record with in-frame sequences only. Its versions omit some clonotypes, under half of them owing to an unresolved V gene in the studies checked, with the rest unexplained. The sample yields about 110,000 clones; 85% were counted once. Roughly an eighth of the sample rests with the top ten. Sample: peripheral blood. The receptors come from a human donor in a cohort sampled during active COVID-19.

The V gene is TRBV6-7, the J gene TRBJ1-1, with 7 bases fitting TRBD1. TRBV6-7 belongs to the ORF category, with a function that is uncertain. This CDR3 is built from 16 residues. V lost 0 bases to trimming and J lost 3 bases; unmatched junction nucleotides: 7. The CDR3 spells CASSYSITGAHTEAFF. CDR3 DNA: TGTGCCAGCAGTTACTCAATCACAGGGGCACACACTGAAGCTTTCTTT.

As to this clone: At one end, the junction sequence differs from germline, possibly due to a read error. This rearrangement joins TRBV4-3 to TRBJ2-1, with D possibly matching TRBD2 (6 bases). Germline CDR1 and CDR2: LGHNA and YSLEER. CDR3 length: 14 amino acids. This CDR3 is CASSLDVAGNAQFF. CDR3 in DNA: TGCGCCAGCAGCCTAGATGTCGCGGGGAATGCGCAGTTCTTC.

This clone came up once. The chain joins TRBV4-3 to TRBJ2-3; 9 bases align to TRBD2. Germline V CDR1 and CDR2: LGHNA, YSLEER. The CDR3 contains 15 residues. Trimming took 1 base from V and 3 from J; bases not matched to a gene: 2. The CDR3 reads CASSQGRGGTDTQYF. The CDR3 bases are TGCGCCAGCAGCCAAGGGCGGGGGGGGACAGATACGCAGTATTTT.

The rearrangement uses TRBV2 and TRBJ2-7; 8 nucleotides agree with TRBD1. V lost 8 bases to trimming and J lost 7 bases; unmatched junction nucleotides: 13. Germline values: CDR1 SNHLY, CDR2 FYNNEI. There are 14 residues in the CDR3. The CDR3 DNA reads as TGTGCCAGCCTTCCACAGGGGGTGACGGGGGAGCAGTACTTC. Encoded protein: CASLPQGVTGEQYF.

The chain uses TRBV25-1 and TRBJ2-2, with 10 bases identical to TRBD1. In germline, CDR1 is MGHDK, CDR2 SYGVNS. The CDR3 sequence is 14 residues long. The J segment lost 6 bases and the V segment lost 3 bases, leaving 1 base of the junction unmatched. The CDR3 DNA is TGTGCCAGCAGTGAGGACAGGGGGGCCGGGGAGCTGTTTTTT. Translating gives CASSEDRGAGELFF.

This clone was observed once. The J gene is TRBJ1-5, the V gene TRBV24-1; a possible D gene is TRBD1 (6 bases). The V end lost 4 bases, the J end lost 1 base, and 13 bases lay between the germline ends. Germline assignment: CDR1 KGHDR and CDR2 SFDVKD. The CDR3 spans 16 residues. The CDR3 DNA follows: TGTGCCACCAGTGACTCAAAGGGGGGGAGCAATCAGCCCCAGCATTTT. As protein: CATSDSKGGSNQPQHF.

The CDR3 nucleotides read TGTGCCATCAGTGAGCTCGGGGATACACCCCTCCACTTT. Translated, it gives CAISELGDTPLHF. The V and J genes are TRBV10-3 and TRBJ1-6; D is uncertain. The CDR3 length is 13 residues. V was cut by 2 bases and J by 11 bases, with 10 bases left in between. The germline gives CDR1 ENHRY, CDR2 SYGVKD.

J is TRBJ2-3 and V is TRBV24-1, with TRBD1 matching 7 bases. Unmatched junction bases numbered 2, after V lost 0 bases and J lost 0 bases. This CDR3 contains 16 residues. Germline-derived CDR1 and CDR2 are KGHDR and SFDVKD. CDR3 DNA: TGTGCCACCAGTGATTTGTCAGGGGGTAGCACAGATACGCAGTATTTT. It encodes CATSDLSGGSTDTQYF.

J is TRBJ2-7 and V is TRBV6-5; TRBD1 agrees at 7 bases. Trimming cost V 5 bases and J 0 bases; bases outside gene matches: 4. The CDR3 contains 14 residues. Germline V lookup: CDR1 MNHEY, CDR2 SVGAGI. Here the CDR3 DNA reads TGTGCCAGCAGTCCCGGACAGGTCTCCTACGAGCAGTACTTC. Translated, it gives CASSPGQVSYEQYF.

The chain is built from TRBV7-6 and TRBJ1-5; D not resolved. Trimming pared 1 base from V and 6 bases from J, leaving 7 bases between. Germline CDR1 and CDR2: SGHVS and FNYEAQ. The CDR3 contains 13 residues. CDR3 DNA: TGTGCCAGCAGCTTAGGGGCCAGTCAGCCCCAGCATTTT. Residues: CASSLGASQPQHF.